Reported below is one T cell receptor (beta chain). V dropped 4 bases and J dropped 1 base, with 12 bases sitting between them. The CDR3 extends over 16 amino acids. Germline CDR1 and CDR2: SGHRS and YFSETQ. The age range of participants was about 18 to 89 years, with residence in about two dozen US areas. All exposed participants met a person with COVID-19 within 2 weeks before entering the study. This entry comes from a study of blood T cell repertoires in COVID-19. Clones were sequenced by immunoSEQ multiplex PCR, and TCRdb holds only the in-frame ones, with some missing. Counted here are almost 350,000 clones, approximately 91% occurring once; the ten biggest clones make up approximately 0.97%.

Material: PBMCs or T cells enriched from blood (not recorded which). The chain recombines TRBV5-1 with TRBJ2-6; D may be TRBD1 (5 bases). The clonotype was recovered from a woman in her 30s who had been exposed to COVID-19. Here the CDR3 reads CASSPLDTSGANVLTF. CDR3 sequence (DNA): TGCGCCAGCAGCCCCCTGGACACGTCTGGGGCCAACGTCCTGACTTTC.